This T cell receptor (beta chain) was captured by sequencing in a study of T cell responses to AZD1222 COVID-19 vaccine. Whole-study results and caveats: The donors showed a predominance of white British ancestry and of females, with possible underestimation of clonal diversity. Spike was spanned by vaccine-associated CD4 TCRs, with dominance at 160-218 and 743-854.

For this clone: What it recognizes is unknown.

The CDR3 has 15 amino acids. V was pared by 2 bases and J by 4 bases, with 2 bases of the junction left unmatched. Germline V gene data show CDR1 as SGHVS and CDR2 as FQNEAQ. Repertoires were generated with immunoSEQ multiplex PCR, while TCRdb's copy carries only in-frame clones and drops some. The sample consists of about 160,000 clones, 90% of them appearing once. The receptor was derived from an adult who received the AZD1222 COVID-19 vaccine. The chain is built from TRBV7-8 and TRBJ2-1; 10 nucleotides align to TRBD2. The sample was peripheral blood, taken 28 days after the second AZD1222 dose. The DNA for the CDR3 is TGTGCCAGCAGCTTAAGGACTAGCGGTTACAATGAGCAGTTCTTC. Protein sequence: CASSLRTSGYNEQFF. The full variable domain, rest sourced from reference TRBV7-8 and TRBJ2-1, is GAGVSQSPRYKVAKRGQDVALRCDPISGHVSLFWYQQALGQGPEFLTYFQNEAQLDKSGLPSDRFFAERPEGSVSTLKIQRTQQEDSAVYLCASSLRTSGYNEQFFGPGTRLTVL.